The next 32 T cell receptor beta chains were all read from a single sample in a study of pediatric ulcerative colitis. TCRdb's copy holds only in-frame clones and misses some; the assay was immunoSEQ multiplex PCR. The sample lists about 36,000 clones; approximately 87% were seen once. The sample comprised blood. The receptors were sampled from a girl between 10 and 17 years old with moderate ulcerative colitis.

This sequence joins TRBV19 and TRBJ2-2, with D perhaps matching TRBD1 (5 bases). Trimming pared 6 bases from V and 1 base from J, leaving 15 bases between. Germline CDR1 is LNHDA and CDR2 is SQIVND (reference sequence). CDR3 length: 16 residues. The CDR3 DNA sequence: TGTGCCAGTAGACCCACCGGAACAGGGAACACCGGGGAGCTGTTTTTT. Protein product: CASRPTGTGNTGELFF. The complete variable domain, with remaining parts taken from reference TRBV19 and TRBJ2-2, reads DGGITQSPKYLFRKEGQNVTLSCEQNLNHDAMYWYRQDPGQGLRLIYYSQIVNDFQKGDIAEGYSVSREKKESFPLTVTSAQKNPTAFYLCASRPTGTGNTGELFFGEGSRLTVL.

The V and J genes are TRBV9 and TRBJ1-5; D not certain. Germline V gives CDR1 SGDLS, CDR2 YYNGEE. V lost 4 bases and J lost 4, with 12 bases in between. The CDR3 sequence is 14 residues long. CDR3: CASSPAGGNQPQHF. The DNA for the CDR3 is TGTGCCAGCAGCCCAGCCGGAGGGAATCAGCCCCAGCATTTT.

This clone was picked up a small number of times. The DNA of the CDR3 is TGTGCCAGCAGCCCCGGCGGATGGAATCAGCCCCAGCATTTT. It encodes CASSPGGWNQPQHF. This sequence joins TRBV6-5 and TRBJ1-5; D remains unclear. The CDR3 totals 14 residues. CDR1 MNHEY and CDR2 SVGAGI come from the germline V gene. V was trimmed by 6 bases and J by 4 bases, leaving 13 bases between them.

The gene calls are TRBV27 and TRBJ1-1, with no clear D. CDR1 is MNHEY, CDR2 SMNVEV, per germline (reference sequence). This CDR3 has 13 amino acids. Trimming removed 6 bases at V and 4 bases at J, with 12 bases between. The CDR3 here is CASSRGMSTEAFF. CDR3 nucleotide sequence: TGTGCCAGCAGCCGAGGGATGAGCACTGAAGCTTTCTTT.

The V and J genes are TRBV5-4 and TRBJ2-4; D is undetermined. The CDR3 length is 14 residues. Between the trimmed V and J ends, which lost 1 base and 8 bases, there was a span of 13 bases. Looked up from germline, CDR1 is SGHNT and CDR2 is YYREEE (reference sequence). The DNA of the CDR3 is TGTGCCAGCAGCTTGTATAATAGTGGCGACATTCAGTACTTC. It yields the protein CASSLYNSGDIQYF.

This clone was counted only a few times. The chain links TRBV11-3 to TRBJ2-3; D is undetermined. Deletions cut 1 base from V and 0 bases from J, with 5 bases between. Germline CDR1 reads SGHNT; CDR2 reads YENEEA. The CDR3 extends over 14 amino acids. The CDR3 region is CASSLGRSTDTQYF. Written as DNA, the CDR3 is TGTGCCAGCAGCTTAGGGCGGAGCACAGATACGCAGTATTTT.

This clone is a singleton in its sample. The J gene is TRBJ2-1, the V gene TRBV4-2; 8 positions agree with TRBD2. V lost 0 bases to trimming and J lost 4 bases; unmatched junction nucleotides: 5. Germline CDR1 reads LGHNA; CDR2 reads YNFKEQ. CDR3 length: 16 residues. The CDR3 region has the DNA TGTGCCAGCAGCCAAGATCCAGGACTAGCTTACAATGAGCAGTTCTTC. It encodes CASSQDPGLAYNEQFF.

The V gene is TRBV6-1, the J gene TRBJ2-7, with D perhaps given as TRBD1 or TRBD2 (5 bases each). From germline, CDR1 is MNHNS and CDR2 SASEGT. There are 14 residues in the CDR3. Deletions cut 6 bases from V and 3 bases from J, with 15 bases between. CDR3 region: CASRGWGRDYEQYF. The CDR3 DNA reads as TGTGCCAGCAGGGGATGGGGGAGAGACTACGAGCAGTACTTC.

This rearrangement joins TRBV28 to TRBJ1-3, with D hard to call. This CDR3 has 14 amino acids. In germline, CDR1 is MDHEN, CDR2 SYDVKM. V lost 10 bases, J lost 0 bases, and 13 bases lay in between. The DNA of the CDR3 is TGTGCCACCGGCCCTTTCGTCTCTGGAAACACCATATATTTT. Translating it yields CATGPFVSGNTIYF.

The V and J genes are TRBV11-2 and TRBJ2-5; 13 bases line up with TRBD2. Germline V lookup: CDR1 SGHAT, CDR2 FQNNGV. CDR3 length equals 18 residues. J lost 4 bases, V lost 1 base, and 9 bases had no gene match. The CDR3 is CASSLGLTSGGAPETQYF. The CDR3 region has the DNA TGTGCCAGCAGCTTAGGCCTCACTAGCGGGGGGGCCCCAGAGACCCAGTACTTC.

The genes are TRBV5-1 and TRBJ1-1, with D tentatively TRBD1 (6 bases). CDR1 is SGHRS and CDR2 is YFSETQ in the germline V gene. The CDR3 contains 13 residues. Trimming shortened V by 4 bases and J by 8 bases, and 15 bases separated the two germline ends. CDR3 loop: CASSAGDKTEAFF. DNA for the CDR3: TGCGCCAGCAGCGCGGGGGACAAGACGGAAGCTTTCTTT.

Here the CDR3 DNA reads TGTGCCATCAGTGGGGACAGGGGCAGAGAGACCCAGTACTTC. Its translation is CAISGDRGRETQYF. This chain connects TRBV10-3 to TRBJ2-5, with TRBD1 matching 10 bases. V dropped 4 bases and J dropped 4; count of bases not matched to a gene: 3. The CDR3 length is 14 residues. Per the germline V gene, CDR1 is ENHRY and CDR2 is SYGVKD.

In its sample, this clone was seen once. The chain employs TRBV30 and TRBJ1-2; 10 bases align to TRBD1. CDR1 GTSNPN and CDR2 SVGIG come from the germline V gene (reference sequence). J gave up 5 bases and V 4 bases, and 4 bases lay outside the gene matches. The CDR3 is 13 amino acids. The CDR3 DNA follows: TGTGCCTGGACCTCGGGACAGGGGTATGGCTACACCTTC. Translated, it gives CAWTSGQGYGYTF.

This rearrangement joins TRBV19 to TRBJ1-6; D remains ambiguous. Germline-derived CDR1 and CDR2 are LNHDA and SQIVND (reference sequence). The CDR3 is 14 amino acids. Trimming shortened V by 6 bases and J by 9 bases, and 15 bases separated the two germline ends. This CDR3 is CASRLPGLGSPLHF. CDR3 in DNA: TGTGCCAGTAGACTCCCGGGTCTTGGTTCACCCCTCCACTTT.

This clone has only one observation. This sequence joins TRBV5-4 and TRBJ2-7, with D perhaps given as TRBD1 or TRBD2 (6 bases each). Deletions cut 3 bases from V and 5 bases from J, with 21 bases between. Germline-derived CDR1 and CDR2 are SGHNT and YYREEE (reference sequence). The CDR3 spans 16 residues. CDR3: CASSSGAGTPAHEQYF. DNA for the CDR3: TGTGCCAGCAGCTCGGGGGCCGGGACACCGGCCCACGAGCAGTACTTC.

This clone was observed once. The chain has TRBV11-2 and TRBJ2-2; D might be TRBD2 (7 bases). This CDR3 contains 15 residues. CDR1 and CDR2 from the germline V gene are SGHAT and FQNNGV. The V gene lost 3 bases and the J gene lost 3 bases, with 11 bases spanning the gap. The DNA for the CDR3 is TGTGCCAGCAGCTTCCGGGGGGCAGACACCGGGGAGCTGTTTTTT. It yields the protein CASSFRGADTGELFF.

The genes are TRBV6-1 and TRBJ1-2; 8 bases match TRBD1. Germline V lookup: CDR1 MNHNS, CDR2 SASEGT. The trim removed 2 bases at V and 8 bases at J, leaving 7 bases unmatched. The CDR3 covers 14 residues. DNA of the CDR3: TGTGCCAGCAGTGAATCGTTGACAGGGGTCGGCTACACCTTC. This encodes CASSESLTGVGYTF.

CDR3 region: CASIPGQGVNEQYF. For the CDR3, the DNA is TGTGCCAGCATCCCGGGACAGGGGGTTAACGAGCAGTACTTC. The J gene is TRBJ2-7, the V gene TRBV5-4; 11 bases are a match to TRBD1. The ends lost 6 bases at V and 5 bases at J; junction bases unmatched: 7. This CDR3 is 14 amino acids long. Germline V CDR1 and CDR2: SGHNT, YYREEE (reference sequence).

V and J are TRBV5-6 and TRBJ2-7; TRBD2 agrees at 11 bases. Germline lookup yields CDR1 SGHDT and CDR2 YYEEEE. This CDR3 spans 14 amino acids. V was pared by 4 bases and J by 6 bases, with 6 bases of the junction left unmatched. In DNA, the CDR3 is TGTGCCAGCAGCCCACTAGCGGGAGCTTTCGAGCAGTACTTC. It specifies CASSPLAGAFEQYF.

DNA of the CDR3: TGTGCCAGCAGCCGTATTAGGGGGACTAGCGGGAAGACGGGCTACGAGCAGTACTTC. Residues: CASSRIRGTSGKTGYEQYF. The rearrangement links TRBV7-9 to TRBJ2-7, with 13 bases that match TRBD2. V was pared by 5 bases and J by 3 bases, with 16 bases of the junction left unmatched. The CDR3 sequence is 19 residues long. Germline CDR1 SEHNR, CDR2 FQNEAQ (reference sequence). The entire variable domain, with the rest obtained from reference TRBV7-9 and TRBJ2-7, is as follows: DTGVSQNPRHKITKRGQNVTFRCDPISEHNRLYWYRQTLGQGPEFLTYFQNEAQLEKSRLLSDRFSAERPKGSFSTLEIQRTEQGDSAMYLCASSRIRGTSGKTGYEQYFGPGTRLTVT.

The sample holds a few counts of this clone. The chain carries TRBV7-6 and TRBJ1-2, with D unclear. Germline CDR1 reads SGHVS; CDR2 reads FNYEAQ. V lost 1 base to trimming and J lost 7 bases, with 7 bases between them. The CDR3 sequence is 12 residues long. CDR3 bases: TGTGCCAGCAGCTTAGGGGCAGGTGGCTACACCTTC. Translating it yields CASSLGAGGYTF.

The table lists this clone with a count of one. The rearrangement links TRBV7-9 to TRBJ1-1; TRBD1 might be the D (5 bases). This CDR3 contains 13 residues. The germline CDR1 and CDR2 sequences are SEHNR and FQNEAQ (reference sequence). V was shortened by 1 base and J by 7 bases, with 10 bases between the two germline ends. The CDR3 is CASSLVGAGEAFF. The CDR3 DNA reads as TGTGCCAGCAGCTTAGTCGGGGCTGGTGAAGCTTTCTTT.

The CDR3 nucleotides are TGCAGCGTTGGGACAGGGGTTGGAAACACCATATATTTT. It is translated as CSVGTGVGNTIYF. V gene TRBV29-1 combines with J gene TRBJ1-3, with 9 positions matching TRBD1. This CDR3 comprises 13 residues. V dropped 4 bases and J dropped 3; count of bases not matched to a gene: 1. Germline lookup yields CDR1 SQVTM and CDR2 ANQGSEA.

The rearrangement links TRBV5-1 to TRBJ2-5; tentatively, D is TRBD1 (6 bases). Germline CDR1 is SGHRS and CDR2 is YFSETQ. CDR3 length equals 13 residues. V was clipped by 4 bases and J by 2 bases, with 9 bases between them. The CDR3 reads CASSPGQQETQYF. The CDR3 DNA reads as TGCGCCAGCAGCCCCGGACAGCAAGAGACCCAGTACTTC.

The rearrangement links TRBV7-9 to TRBJ2-7, with TRBD2 matching 11 bases. V trimming: 6 bases; J trimming: 0 bases; junction bases outside the gene matches: 10. There are 17 residues in the CDR3. CDR1 and CDR2 from the germline V gene are SEHNR and FQNEAQ (reference sequence). In DNA, the CDR3 is TGTGCCAGCAGTTTTTGGGCTAGCGGGGGGAGCTCCTACGAGCAGTACTTC. Translating it yields CASSFWASGGSSYEQYF.

The chain recombines TRBV21-1 with TRBJ2-7; the D call of TRBD2 is as the table states it, not checked on the DNA. TRBV21-1 is a documented pseudogene. This CDR3 contains 14 residues. The CDR3 loop is CASSKEKGGYEQYF. For the CDR3, the DNA is TGTGCCAGCAGCAAAGAAAAGGGAGGCTACGAGCAGTACTTC.

This chain links TRBV4-3 with TRBJ1-3; D unresolved. CDR1 is LGHNA, CDR2 YSLEER, per germline. V was pared by 2 bases and J by 1 base, with 6 bases between. CDR3 length equals 14 residues. CDR3 residues: CASSQKRSGNTIYF. CDR3 DNA sequence: TGCGCCAGCAGCCAAAAGAGGTCTGGAAACACCATATATTTT.

V gene TRBV19 combines with J gene TRBJ1-1; D unresolved. Germline V gene sequence: CDR1 LNHDA, CDR2 SQIVND (reference sequence). Trimming shortened V by 3 bases and J by 7 bases, and 15 bases separated the two germline ends. The CDR3 totals 14 residues. CDR3 nucleotides: TGTGCCAGTAGTATTGGTGGGTCTCGGGGTGAAGCTTTCTTT. It codes for CASSIGGSRGEAFF.

This clone was detected once. The rearrangement links TRBV27 to TRBJ2-7; 11 bases are shared with TRBD2. V shed 0 bases, J shed 3 bases, and the junction held 1 base outside the gene matches. There are 15 residues in the CDR3. Germline V CDR1 and CDR2: MNHEY, SMNVEV (reference sequence). The CDR3 reads CASSLSLAGVYEQYF. The CDR3 bases are TGTGCCAGCAGTTTATCACTAGCGGGAGTCTACGAGCAGTACTTC.

The V gene is TRBV5-8, the J gene TRBJ2-7, with TRBD2 identical over 8 bases. Germline V gene data show CDR1 as SGHTS and CDR2 as YDEGEE. J was trimmed by 4 bases and V by 0 bases; bases with no gene match: 15. The CDR3 is 18 amino acids. CDR3 sequence: CASSLEVMAGGTRYEQYF. The CDR3 nucleotides read TGTGCCAGCAGCTTGGAGGTGATGGCGGGAGGAACTCGGTACGAGCAGTACTTC.

The V call is TRBV5-5, the J call TRBJ1-6, with TRBD1 matching 7 bases. Germline lookup yields CDR1 SGHKS and CDR2 YYEKEE (reference sequence). CDR3 length equals 12 residues. J lost 17 bases, V lost 4 bases, and 9 bases had no gene match. CDR3 sequence reads: CASSPGDRVIHF. The DNA for the CDR3 is TGTGCCAGCAGCCCTGGTGACAGGGTGATCCACTTT.

This clone has only a few counts. The chain carries TRBV18 and TRBJ1-1; D is perhaps TRBD1 (5 bases). The CDR3 is made up of 14 amino acids. V was shortened by 8 bases and J by 0 bases, with 13 bases between the two germline ends. Germline CDR1 reads KGHSH; CDR2 reads LQKENI. Here the CDR3 DNA reads TGTGCCAGCGTCGCGGGGGTCATGAACACTGAAGCTTTCTTT. Translated, it gives CASVAGVMNTEAFF.